These T cell receptor beta chains were read from a single sample in a study of molecular identifiers for immune sequencing clone quantification. MiXCR was run by TCRdb on the PCR reads, yielding one entry per CDR3 protein. The data contain about 510,000 distinct CDR3 sequences, around 23% of them singletons. Sequencing was carried out using naive CD8+ T cells from blood, with Jurkat cell RNA spiked in. These receptors were taken from a human donor in good health. Some libraries in this study had Jurkat cell RNA spiked in. The conserved cysteine and the conserved F or W are not part of the CDR3 here.

cdr3_aa j_call v_call
ASSLGRGLGGNEQF TRBJ2-1 TRBV7-9
SASSGRILPDTQY TRBJ2-3 TRBV20-1
ASSLEGGAKEKLF TRBJ1-4 TRBV7-6
ASTPSNRAGVYEQY TRBJ2-7 TRBV11-1
ASSPTQTGHEQY TRBJ2-7 TRBV7-9
ASSSQPVTYNEQF TRBJ2-1 TRBV7-9
ASRFGTGDFYGYT TRBJ1-2 TRBV12-3/TRBV12-4
ASSFRDSNFRYGYT TRBJ1-2 TRBV12-3/TRBV12-4
ASSLVTGVEEQY TRBJ2-7 TRBV7-9
ASILSSGTGYGYT TRBJ1-2 TRBV19
SVEVLAGTFWETQY TRBJ2-5 TRBV29-1
ASSIALGQDYEQY TRBJ2-7 TRBV19
ASSLASGGVQPQH TRBJ1-5 TRBV7-9
ACDGGGPGDTQY TRBJ2-3 TRBV12-3/TRBV12-4
SAHETSGYSYEQY TRBJ2-7 TRBV20-1
ASSLYGGLERSGANVLT TRBJ2-6 TRBV5-4
ASSYRGGILYEQY TRBJ2-7 TRBV6-6
ASSLGIYQPQH TRBJ1-5 TRBV6-2/TRBV6-3
ASIRSYAQY TRBJ2-7 TRBV27
ASSTTGTGGWEQY TRBJ2-7 TRBV7-9
ASSQESTGSSYEQY TRBJ2-7 TRBV4-2
ASSERGTGVYEQY TRBJ2-7 TRBV2
ASIYPAGTANTGELF TRBJ2-2 TRBV7-9
SARPGTQGTQY TRBJ2-3 TRBV20-1
ASSLMGTGNYGYT TRBJ1-2 TRBV13
ASSARLAGGGETQY TRBJ2-5 TRBV7-2
ASSDSYNSPLH TRBJ1-6 TRBV9
SARQTDSAGVYEQY TRBJ2-7 TRBV20-1
ASSLSGRDYEQY TRBJ2-7 TRBV5-1
ASSSGVGYEKLF TRBJ1-4 TRBV12-3/TRBV12-4
AGSLDNNEKLF TRBJ1-4 TRBV7-9
ASRQEMSTEAF TRBJ1-1 TRBV7-3
ASSFSGQLNENLF TRBJ1-4 TRBV7-8
ASSIFLAHEQF TRBJ2-1 TRBV19
ASSLETSGPADTQY TRBJ2-3 TRBV11-3
ASSRLPGLSSYEQY TRBJ2-7 TRBV21-1
ASRTGPEQY TRBJ2-7 TRBV12-3/TRBV12-4
ASSRPMNTEAF TRBJ1-1 TRBV6-2/TRBV6-3
ASSRTGELYGYT TRBJ1-2 TRBV6-2/TRBV6-3
ASSPGQGTEQF TRBJ2-1 TRBV7-3
ASSQDLSGITYNEQF TRBJ2-1 TRBV4-1
ASGGQFNQPQH TRBJ1-5 TRBV6-5
ASSPRDRGRNTEAF TRBJ1-1 TRBV7-9